This T cell receptor beta chain emerged from a study of blood T cell repertoires in COVID-19. As for the study in general: Acute and convalescent COVID-19 specimens originated in the United States, Italy and Spain.

Per germline, CDR1 KGHDR and CDR2 SFDVKD. V gave up 3 bases and J gave up 10 bases; unmatched junction bases: 11. The CDR3 is 15 residues long. Original processing notes: Estimation of nucleated cell counts was performed using reference gene primer amplification. TCRdb's table, derived via immunoSEQ multiplex PCR, lists solely in-frame clones and lacks some. V and J calls and clone size come straight from that table; D and trimming were deduced from the DNA. The data contain about 240,000 clones, 87% of them singletons. What was sequenced was peripheral blood. The V gene is TRBV24-1, the J gene TRBJ2-1; 7 nucleotides match TRBD1. The sequence came from a man aged 55-75 years who had recovered from COVID-19. CDR3 protein: CATSDTTGQSWEQFF. In DNA form, the CDR3 reads TGTGCCACCAGTGATACCACGGGACAGTCATGGGAGCAGTTCTTC.